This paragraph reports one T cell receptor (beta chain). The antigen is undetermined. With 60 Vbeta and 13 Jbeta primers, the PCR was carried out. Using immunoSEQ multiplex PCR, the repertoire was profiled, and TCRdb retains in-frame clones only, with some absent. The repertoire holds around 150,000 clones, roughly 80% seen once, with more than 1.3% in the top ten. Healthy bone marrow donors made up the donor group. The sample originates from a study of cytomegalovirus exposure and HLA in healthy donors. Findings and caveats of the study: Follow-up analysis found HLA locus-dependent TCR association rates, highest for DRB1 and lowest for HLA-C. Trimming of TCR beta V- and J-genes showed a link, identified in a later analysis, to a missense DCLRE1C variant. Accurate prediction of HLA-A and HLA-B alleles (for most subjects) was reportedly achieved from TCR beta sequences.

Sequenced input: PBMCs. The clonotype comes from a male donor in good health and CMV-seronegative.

The DNA of the CDR3 is TGTGCCAGCAGCTTACCAAGTCCTAGGGGGGGATATGGCTACACCTTC. Protein sequence: CASSLPSPRGGYGYTF. The gene calls are TRBV7-9 and TRBJ1-2, with D possibly TRBD1 on 6 matching bases. Germline V gene data show CDR1 as SEHNR and CDR2 as FQNEAQ (reference sequence). The V and J ends lost 2 bases and 5 bases respectively, with 18 bases between them. The CDR3 is 16 amino acids.